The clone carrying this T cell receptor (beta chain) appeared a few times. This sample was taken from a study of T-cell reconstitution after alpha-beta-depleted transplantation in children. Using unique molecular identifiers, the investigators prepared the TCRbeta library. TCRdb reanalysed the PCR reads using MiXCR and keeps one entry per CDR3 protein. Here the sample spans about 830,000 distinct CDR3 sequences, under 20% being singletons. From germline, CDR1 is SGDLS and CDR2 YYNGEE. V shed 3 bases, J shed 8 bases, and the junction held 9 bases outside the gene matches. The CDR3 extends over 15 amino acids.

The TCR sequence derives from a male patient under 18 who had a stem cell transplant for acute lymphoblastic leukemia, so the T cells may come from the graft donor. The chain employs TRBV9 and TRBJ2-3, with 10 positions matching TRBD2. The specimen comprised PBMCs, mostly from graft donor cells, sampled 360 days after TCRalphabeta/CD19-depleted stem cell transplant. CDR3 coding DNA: TGTGCCAGCAGCGAATCGGGACTAGCGCTTCGTACGCAGTATTTT. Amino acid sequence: CASSESGLALRTQYF.